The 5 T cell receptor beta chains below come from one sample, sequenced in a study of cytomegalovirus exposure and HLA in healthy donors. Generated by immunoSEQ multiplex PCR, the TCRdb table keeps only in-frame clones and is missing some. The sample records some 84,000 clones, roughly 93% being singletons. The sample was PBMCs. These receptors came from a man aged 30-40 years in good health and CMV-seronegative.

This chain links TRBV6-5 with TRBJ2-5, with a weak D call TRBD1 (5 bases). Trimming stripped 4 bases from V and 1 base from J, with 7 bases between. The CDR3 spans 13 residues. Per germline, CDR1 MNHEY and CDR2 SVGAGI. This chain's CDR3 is CASSFDSQETQYF. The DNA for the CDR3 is TGTGCCAGCAGTTTCGACAGCCAAGAGACCCAGTACTTC.

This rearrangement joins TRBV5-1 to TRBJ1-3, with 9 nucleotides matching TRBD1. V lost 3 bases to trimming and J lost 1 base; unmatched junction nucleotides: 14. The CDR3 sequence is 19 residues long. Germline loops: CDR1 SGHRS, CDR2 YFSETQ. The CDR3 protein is CASSSRLQGAASSGNTIYF. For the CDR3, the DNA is TGCGCCAGCAGCTCGCGTCTACAGGGGGCGGCTTCTTCTGGAAACACCATATATTTT.

CDR3 sequence: CASSPLLAANTGELFF. CDR3 coding DNA: TGTGCCAGCAGCCCGCTACTAGCGGCGAACACCGGGGAGCTGTTTTTT. The rearrangement joins TRBV7-3 to TRBJ2-2; 8 bases agree with TRBD2. Trimming at V came to 5 bases and at J to 0 bases, leaving 5 bases not matched to a gene. The CDR3 sequence is 16 residues long. The V gene's germline CDR1 is SGHTA and CDR2 FQGTGA.

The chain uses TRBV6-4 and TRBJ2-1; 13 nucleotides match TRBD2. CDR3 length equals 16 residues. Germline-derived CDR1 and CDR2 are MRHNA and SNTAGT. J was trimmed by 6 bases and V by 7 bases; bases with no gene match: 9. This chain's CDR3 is CASTGALAGGPNEQFF. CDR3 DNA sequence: TGTGCCAGCACCGGAGCACTAGCGGGAGGGCCCAATGAGCAGTTCTTC.

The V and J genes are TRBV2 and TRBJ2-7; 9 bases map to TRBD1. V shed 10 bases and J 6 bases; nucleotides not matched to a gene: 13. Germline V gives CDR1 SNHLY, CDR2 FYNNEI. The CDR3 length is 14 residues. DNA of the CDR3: TGTGCCACTGAGAAGGGACAGGGATCGGGCGAGCAGTACTTC. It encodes CATEKGQGSGEQYF.